Listed below are T cell receptor beta chains from one sample, sequenced in a study of blood T cell repertoires in COVID-19. Produced via immunoSEQ multiplex PCR; TCRdb's table is partial and in-frame only. The table has roughly 340,000 clones, roughly 89% seen once. The sample was peripheral blood. These receptors were collected from a young woman who had recovered from COVID-19. CDR3s include the opening cysteine and the closing phenylalanine or tryptophan. Each record gives: D gene, V gene, clone size, J gene, CDR3 DNA, CDR3 protein. D genes are given only for firm matches. Clone size is shown for a subset of rows, as once, few, many or a class of expanded clone.

D: -
V: TRBV5-5
size: -
J: TRBJ1-4
DNA: TGTGCCAGCAGCTTGGGGGGCGGACGGGAAAAACTGTTTTTT
CDR3: CASSLGGGREKLFF

D: TRBD1
V: TRBV2
size: few
J: TRBJ1-2
DNA: TGTGCCAGTTTCACCGGAGGGGGCAAGGGCTACACCTTC
CDR3: CASFTGGGKGYTF

D: -
V: TRBV27
size: -
J: TRBJ2-3
DNA: TGTGCCAGCAGTTCCCTTAGCACAGATACGCAGTATTTT
CDR3: CASSSLSTDTQYF

D: -
V: TRBV12-3/TRBV12-4
size: few
J: TRBJ1-2
DNA: TGTGCCAGCAGTTTAGTTGGGGCAGCGGGCTACACCTTC
CDR3: CASSLVGAAGYTF

D: TRBD2
V: TRBV7-8
size: -
J: TRBJ2-1
DNA: TGTGCCAGCAGCTTAACCGGGACTAGCATTGAGCAGTTCTTC
CDR3: CASSLTGTSIEQFF

D: -
V: TRBV18
size: -
J: TRBJ2-1
DNA: TGTGCCAGCTCACCACCGCAGCGGTACAATGAGCAGTTCTTC
CDR3: CASSPPQRYNEQFF

D: -
V: TRBV5-6
size: -
J: TRBJ1-6
DNA: TGTGCCAGCAGCTTGGCAGGGGTCTATAATTCACCCCTCCACTTT
CDR3: CASSLAGVYNSPLHF

D: -
V: TRBV7-9
size: -
J: TRBJ1-4
DNA: TGTGCCAGCAGCTTATATGCCGGGAGTGGGGAAAAACTGTTTTTT
CDR3: CASSLYAGSGEKLFF

D: -
V: TRBV27
size: -
J: TRBJ2-1
DNA: TGTGCCAGCAGTCCCCTTGGTCGGGTCGATGAGCAGTTCTTC
CDR3: CASSPLGRVDEQFF

D: TRBD1
V: TRBV30
size: -
J: TRBJ2-5
DNA: TGTGCCTGGCGCGGGACAGGTTGGGCGCCCCAAGAGACCCAGTACTTC
CDR3: CAWRGTGWAPQETQYF

D: -
V: TRBV6-2/TRBV6-3
size: -
J: TRBJ1-1
DNA: TGTGCCAGCAGTTACTCGAGGGTATTGAACACTGAAGCTTTCTTT
CDR3: CASSYSRVLNTEAFF

D: -
V: TRBV7-2
size: -
J: TRBJ1-6
DNA: TGTGCCAGCAGCTCCCGACGGGGCTATAATTCACCCCTCCACTTT
CDR3: CASSSRRGYNSPLHF

D: TRBD2
V: TRBV5-1
size: -
J: TRBJ2-5
DNA: TGCGCCAGCAGCTTGACGGCGGGAGGGCCCGCGGAGACCCAGTACTTC
CDR3: CASSLTAGGPAETQYF

D: -
V: TRBV4-2
size: -
J: TRBJ2-1
DNA: TGTGCCAGCAGCCAAGATGCGGTGAGAACATCTCGACACAATGAGCAGTTCTTC
CDR3: CASSQDAVRTSRHNEQFF

D: -
V: TRBV4-3
size: -
J: TRBJ1-1
DNA: TGCGCCAGCAGCCAAGGCCGTAGCCCCGTGAACACTGAAGCTTTCTTT
CDR3: CASSQGRSPVNTEAFF

D: -
V: TRBV9
size: -
J: TRBJ1-3
DNA: TGTGCCAGCAGCGTAGGGGCAGGGACTGGAAACACCATATATTTT
CDR3: CASSVGAGTGNTIYF

D: TRBD2
V: TRBV10-3
size: -
J: TRBJ2-5
DNA: TGTGCCATCAGCGATAGACTAGCGGCACAAGAGACCCAGTACTTC
CDR3: CAISDRLAAQETQYF

D: -
V: TRBV19
size: -
J: TRBJ1-2
DNA: TGTGCCAGTAGTATTATTAGATCTAACTATGGCTACACCTTC
CDR3: CASSIIRSNYGYTF

D: TRBD1
V: TRBV18
size: -
J: TRBJ1-1
DNA: TGTGCCAGCTCACCGGGGACAGGAGTGAACACTGAAGCTTTCTTT
CDR3: CASSPGTGVNTEAFF

D: TRBD2
V: TRBV18
size: -
J: TRBJ2-3
DNA: TGTGCCAGCTCTCCACTAGCGGAGCCTAGCACAGATACGCAGTATTTT
CDR3: CASSPLAEPSTDTQYF

D: -
V: TRBV7-9
size: -
J: TRBJ1-1
DNA: TGTGCCAGCGGCCTCCAGGGTCTGAAGAACACTGAAGCTTTCTTT
CDR3: CASGLQGLKNTEAFF

D: TRBD1
V: TRBV5-8
size: -
J: TRBJ1-1
DNA: TGTGCCAGCAGCTTGCCAGGGGGGAACACTGAAGCTTTCTTT
CDR3: CASSLPGGNTEAFF

D: -
V: TRBV6-6
size: -
J: TRBJ1-1
DNA: TGTGCCAGCAGTTACACAGGGAGCAACACTGAAGCTTTCTTT
CDR3: CASSYTGSNTEAFF

D: TRBD2
V: TRBV5-1
size: -
J: TRBJ2-2
DNA: TGCGCCAGCAGCTTGCTATCTAGCGGGAACGCGAACACCGGGGAGCTGTTTTTT
CDR3: CASSLLSSGNANTGELFF

D: TRBD2
V: TRBV7-2
size: -
J: TRBJ2-1
DNA: TGTGCCAGCAGCTTAGCGGGCGGGAGTACACATGAGCAGTTCTTC
CDR3: CASSLAGGSTHEQFF

D: -
V: TRBV7-6
size: -
J: TRBJ2-5
DNA: TGTGCCAGCAGCTTAATGGGGTTCGGCGGGGAGACCCAGTACTTC
CDR3: CASSLMGFGGETQYF

D: -
V: TRBV6-2/TRBV6-3
size: once
J: TRBJ1-2
DNA: TGTGCCAGCAGCCCAACAGCTAACTATGGCTACACCTTC
CDR3: CASSPTANYGYTF

D: TRBD1
V: TRBV4-1
size: -
J: TRBJ1-6
DNA: TGCGCCAGCAGCCCGACAGGGCTAGGGACCCTCCACTTT
CDR3: CASSPTGLGTLHF

D: -
V: TRBV5-1
size: -
J: TRBJ2-1
DNA: TGCGCCAGCAGCTTGGTGAGTGAAGCCTACAATGAGCAGTTCTTC
CDR3: CASSLVSEAYNEQFF

D: TRBD2
V: TRBV5-1
size: -
J: TRBJ2-5
DNA: TGCGCCAGCAGCCCGGTCCTAGCGGGGCAAGAGACCCAGTACTTC
CDR3: CASSPVLAGQETQYF

D: TRBD1
V: TRBV19
size: -
J: TRBJ1-1
DNA: TGTGCCAGTAGGGACAGGGGTCGAGCTTTCTTT
CDR3: CASRDRGRAFF

D: -
V: TRBV2
size: -
J: TRBJ1-1
DNA: TGTGCCAGCAGGGGGAGGGTAGCTTTCTTT
CDR3: CASRGRVAFF

D: TRBD2
V: TRBV4-1
size: -
J: TRBJ2-1
DNA: TGCGCCAGCAGCCAATCCAGCGGGAGTTACAATGAGCAGTTCTTC
CDR3: CASSQSSGSYNEQFF

D: TRBD2
V: TRBV6-2/TRBV6-3
size: -
J: TRBJ2-1
DNA: TGTGCCAGCAGTTCGTGGACTAGCGGAGCAATCTACAATGAGCAGTTCTTC
CDR3: CASSSWTSGAIYNEQFF

D: TRBD1
V: TRBV24-1
size: -
J: TRBJ2-1
DNA: TGTGCCACCAGTAGGACAGGGGTCTCCTACAATGAGCAGTTCTTC
CDR3: CATSRTGVSYNEQFF

D: -
V: TRBV6-5
size: -
J: TRBJ1-1
DNA: TGTGCCAGCTCTCTTACAGGCGCGAACACTGAAGCTTTCTTT
CDR3: CASSLTGANTEAFF

D: -
V: TRBV27
size: -
J: TRBJ1-2
DNA: TGTGCCAGCCCCGGAGGGCCCTATGGCTACACCTTC
CDR3: CASPGGPYGYTF

D: TRBD2
V: TRBV30
size: once
J: TRBJ2-1
DNA: TGTGCCTGGAGTGCCGGGAGGGCCGAGAATGAGCAGTTCTTC
CDR3: CAWSAGRAENEQFF

D: -
V: TRBV27
size: -
J: TRBJ2-1
DNA: TGTGCCAGCAGGGGCCCAGCACGAGATTACAATGAGCAGTTCTTC
CDR3: CASRGPARDYNEQFF

D: -
V: TRBV7-9
size: -
J: TRBJ1-4
DNA: TGTGCCAGCAGCCGAGGGATGGCTAATGAAAAACTGTTTTTT
CDR3: CASSRGMANEKLFF

D: TRBD2
V: TRBV19
size: -
J: TRBJ2-3
DNA: TGTGCCAGTAGTACGAGCGGGGGCACAGATACGCAGTATTTT
CDR3: CASSTSGGTDTQYF

D: -
V: TRBV27
size: -
J: TRBJ1-1
DNA: TGTGCCAGCAGTTCGCCGGGACACTGGAACACTGAAGCTTTCTTT
CDR3: CASSSPGHWNTEAFF

D: -
V: TRBV7-8
size: -
J: TRBJ1-2
DNA: TGTGCCAGCAGCTTAGATGGGGGGATCTATGGCTACACCTTC
CDR3: CASSLDGGIYGYTF